These T cell receptor beta chains were read from a single sample in a study of lymphopenia after photon versus proton radiotherapy. Produced via immunoSEQ multiplex PCR; TCRdb's table is partial and in-frame only. The table has about 7,300 clones, roughly 89% seen once. The material was peripheral blood, obtained from a patient treated with photon-based radiotherapy. All receptors come from a man in his sixties with cholangiocarcinoma. CDR3s include the opening cysteine and the closing phenylalanine or tryptophan. Fields, in order: V gene, D gene, clone size, J gene, CDR3 protein, CDR3 DNA. The D gene is left open where the match is weak. Rows give clone size only sometimes, using once, few, many, or a class for an expanded clone.

>TRBV12-5|.|.|TRBJ1-3
CASGLNGDAGNTIYF
TGTGCTAGTGGTTTGAACGGGGATGCTGGAAACACCATATATTTT
>TRBV19|.|.|TRBJ1-5
CASSISNPPSNQPQHF
TGTGCCAGTAGTATCTCAAATCCCCCTAGCAATCAGCCCCAGCATTTT
>TRBV5-5|.|.|TRBJ2-5
CASSFPSAETQYF
TGTGCCAGCAGCTTCCCTAGCGCAGAGACCCAGTACTTC
>TRBV6-6|TRBD1|large|TRBJ2-1
CASEMGTGFNEQFF
TGTGCCAGCGAGATGGGGACAGGGTTCAATGAGCAGTTCTTC
>TRBV7-9|.|.|TRBJ2-7
CASSSSGKGVQYF
TGTGCCAGCAGCTCGTCGGGAAAGGGAGTGCAGTACTTC
>TRBV28|.|.|TRBJ2-7
CASSPRQPYEQYF
TGTGCCAGCAGTCCGCGGCAGCCCTACGAGCAGTACTTC
>TRBV28|.|.|TRBJ2-5
CASSKNRDLGTQYF
TGTGCCAGCAGTAAAAACAGGGATTTGGGGACCCAGTACTTC
>TRBV6-5|.|few|TRBJ1-2
CASSYSTRDGYTF
TGTGCCAGCAGTTACTCGACCAGGGACGGCTACACCTTC
>TRBV6-5|.|.|TRBJ2-7
CASSPGLTSSYEQYF
TGTGCCAGCAGTCCCGGACTCACGAGCTCCTACGAGCAGTACTTC
>TRBV10-3|.|few|TRBJ1-5
CAISESRGDQPQHF
TGTGCCATCAGTGAGAGTAGGGGGGACCAGCCCCAGCATTTT
>TRBV18|.|.|TRBJ2-1
CASSPSGTIYNEQFF
TGTGCCAGCTCTCCCTCGGGGACGATCTACAATGAGCAGTTCTTC
>TRBV6-5|TRBD1|.|TRBJ1-2
CASRTTDRPRGGYTF
TGTGCCAGCCGAACAACGGACAGGCCTCGGGGTGGCTACACCTTC
>TRBV5-1|.|.|TRBJ1-5
CASSGGAGEKKHF
TGCGCCAGCAGCGGGGGGGCCGGAGAAAAAAAGCATTTT
>TRBV6-6|TRBD1|.|TRBJ2-1
CASSYSGQGPNEQFF
TGTGCCAGCAGTTACTCGGGACAGGGCCCCAATGAGCAGTTCTTC
>TRBV28|.|.|TRBJ1-5
CASSLNLVTAHEPQHF
TGTGCCAGCAGTTTAAACCTTGTGACAGCGCATGAACCCCAGCATTTT
>TRBV6-1|TRBD1|.|TRBJ1-1
CASSMGQGPEAFF
TGTGCCAGCAGCATGGGACAGGGCCCTGAAGCTTTCTTT
>TRBV19|.|.|TRBJ2-2
CATTQGPTNTGELFF
TGTGCCACCACCCAGGGACCCACGAACACCGGGGAGCTGTTTTTT
>TRBV5-4|.|.|TRBJ1-6
CASSLDHANSPLHF
TGTGCCAGCAGCTTGGACCACGCAAATTCACCCCTCCACTTT
>TRBV27|TRBD2|.|TRBJ2-7
CASSPAHGRAAYEQYF
TGTGCCAGCAGTCCAGCGCACGGGAGGGCCGCCTACGAGCAGTACTTC